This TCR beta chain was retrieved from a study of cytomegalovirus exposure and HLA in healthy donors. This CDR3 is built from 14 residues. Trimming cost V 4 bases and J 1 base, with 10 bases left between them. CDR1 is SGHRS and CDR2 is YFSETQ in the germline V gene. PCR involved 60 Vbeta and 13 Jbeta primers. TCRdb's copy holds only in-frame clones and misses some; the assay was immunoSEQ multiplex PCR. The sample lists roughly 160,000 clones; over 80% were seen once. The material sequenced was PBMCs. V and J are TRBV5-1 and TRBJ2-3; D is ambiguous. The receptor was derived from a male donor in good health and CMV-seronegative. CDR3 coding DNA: TGCGCCAGCAGCCTGAGTCAAGGCACAGATACGCAGTATTTT. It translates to CASSLSQGTDTQYF.